This T cell receptor (beta chain) derives from a study of response to subunit inactivated influenza vaccine. Overall study results and limits: The study's authors posited that every seasonal influenza vaccination enlists few new T cells.

TCRdb passed the RT-PCR reads through MiXCR, listing each CDR3 protein once. Of hundreds of thousands of distinct CDR3 sequences in the sample, about a tenth were seen once. As regards this clonotype: What it recognizes is unknown.

The sample here was PBMCs from blood, taken around seven weeks after vaccination. The sequence derives from a man between 50 and 59 years old who received an inactivated influenza vaccine.

The chain's CDR3 is CSVDRGRDTQYF. CDR3 DNA sequence: TGCAGCGTTGATCGGGGGAGGGATACGCAGTATTTT. V usage is TRBV29-1 and J usage is TRBJ2-3; D perhaps matches TRBD2 (6 bases). The germline gives CDR1 SQVTM, CDR2 ANQGSEA. This CDR3 is built from 12 residues. Trimming took 3 bases from V and 6 from J, leaving 10 bases between them.